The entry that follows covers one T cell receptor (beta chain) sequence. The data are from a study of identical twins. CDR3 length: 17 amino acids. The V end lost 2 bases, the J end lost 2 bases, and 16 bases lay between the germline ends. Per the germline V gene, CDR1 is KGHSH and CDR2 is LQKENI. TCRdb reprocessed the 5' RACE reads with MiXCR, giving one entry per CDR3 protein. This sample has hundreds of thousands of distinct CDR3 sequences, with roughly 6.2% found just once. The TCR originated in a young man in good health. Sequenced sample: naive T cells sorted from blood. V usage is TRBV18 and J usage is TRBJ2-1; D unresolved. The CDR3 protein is CASSPDAKEVAYNEQFF. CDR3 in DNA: TGTGCCAGCTCACCAGATGCCAAGGAAGTCGCCTACAATGAGCAGTTCTTC.